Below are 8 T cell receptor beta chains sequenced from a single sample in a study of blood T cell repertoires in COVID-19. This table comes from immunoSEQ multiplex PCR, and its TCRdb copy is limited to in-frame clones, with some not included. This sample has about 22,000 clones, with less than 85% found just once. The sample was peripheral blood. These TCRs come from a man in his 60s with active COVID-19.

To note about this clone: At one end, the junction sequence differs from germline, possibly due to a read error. CDR3 DNA sequence: TGTGCCAGCAGCCTAGCGGGAGGGAACACCGGGGAGCTGTTTTTT. This translates into CASSLAGGNTGELFF. The J gene is TRBJ2-2, the V gene TRBV7-9; the match to TRBD2 covers 11 bases. Germline CDR1 and CDR2: SEHNR and FQNEAQ (reference sequence). The CDR3 length is 15 residues.

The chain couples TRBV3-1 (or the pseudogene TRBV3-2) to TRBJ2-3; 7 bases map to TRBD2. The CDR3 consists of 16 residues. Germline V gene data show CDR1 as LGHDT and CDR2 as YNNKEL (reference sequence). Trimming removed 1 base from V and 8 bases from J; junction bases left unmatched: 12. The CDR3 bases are TGTGCCAGCAGCCAAGTTAGGAGCGGGATCGGGTCTACGCAGTATTTT. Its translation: CASSQVRSGIGSTQYF.

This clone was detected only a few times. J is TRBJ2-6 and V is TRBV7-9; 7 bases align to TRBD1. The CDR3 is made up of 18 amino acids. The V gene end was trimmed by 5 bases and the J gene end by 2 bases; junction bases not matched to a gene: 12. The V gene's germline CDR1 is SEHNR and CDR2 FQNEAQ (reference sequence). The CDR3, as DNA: TGTGCCAGCAGCCCACGACAGGGTTCGAAGGCTGGGGCCAACGTCCTGACTTTC. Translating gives CASSPRQGSKAGANVLTF.

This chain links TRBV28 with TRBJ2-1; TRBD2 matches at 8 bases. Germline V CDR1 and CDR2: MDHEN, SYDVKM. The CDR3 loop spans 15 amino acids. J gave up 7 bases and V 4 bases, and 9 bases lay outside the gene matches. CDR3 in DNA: TGTGCCAGCAGTTCGCCTTTAGCGGGAAAAAATGAGCAGTTCTTC. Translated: CASSSPLAGKNEQFF.

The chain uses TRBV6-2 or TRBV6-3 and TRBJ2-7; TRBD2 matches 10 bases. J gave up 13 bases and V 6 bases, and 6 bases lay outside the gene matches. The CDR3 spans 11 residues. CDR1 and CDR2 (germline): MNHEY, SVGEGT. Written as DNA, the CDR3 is TGTGCCAGCAGCACCGGGACTAGCGCCTACTTC. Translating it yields CASSTGTSAYF.

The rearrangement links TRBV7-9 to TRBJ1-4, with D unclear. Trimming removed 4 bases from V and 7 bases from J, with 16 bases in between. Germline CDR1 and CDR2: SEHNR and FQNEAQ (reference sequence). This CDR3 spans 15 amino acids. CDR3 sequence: CASSSRTGEGEKLFF. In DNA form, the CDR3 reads TGTGCCAGCAGCTCACGGACGGGAGAGGGTGAAAAACTGTTTTTT.

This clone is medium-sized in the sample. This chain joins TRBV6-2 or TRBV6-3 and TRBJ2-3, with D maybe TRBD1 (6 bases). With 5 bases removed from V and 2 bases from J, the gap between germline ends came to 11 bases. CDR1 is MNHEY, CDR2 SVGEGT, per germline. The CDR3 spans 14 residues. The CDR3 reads CASSHRDTTDTQYF. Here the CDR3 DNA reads TGTGCCAGCAGTCACCGGGACACCACAGATACGCAGTATTTT.

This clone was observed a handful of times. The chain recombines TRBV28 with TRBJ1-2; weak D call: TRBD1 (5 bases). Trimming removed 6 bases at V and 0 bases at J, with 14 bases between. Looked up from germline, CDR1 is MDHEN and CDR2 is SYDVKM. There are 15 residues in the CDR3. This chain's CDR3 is CASRLLDTSNYGYTF. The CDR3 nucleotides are TGTGCCAGCAGACTACTGGACACCTCTAACTATGGCTACACCTTC.